This is a list of T cell receptor beta chains from one sample in a study of cytomegalovirus exposure and HLA in healthy donors. Only in-frame clones appear in the TCRdb table, and some are missing; sequencing was by immunoSEQ multiplex PCR. The sample records some 130,000 clones, just under 80% being singletons. The sequencing input was PBMCs. Source of these receptors: a woman between 35 and 50 years old in good health and CMV-seronegative. The CDR3 runs from the conserved cysteine through the conserved F or W. D genes are given only for firm matches. Not all rows give a size; the values are once, few, many and, for expanded clones, a class.

D,length,J,size,V,DNA,CDR3
TRBD1,15,TRBJ1-1,NA,TRBV28,TGTGCCAGCAGTTCCCCAGCCAGGGGGCCCACTGAAGCTTTCTTT,CASSSPARGPTEAFF
TRBD2,16,TRBJ2-3,NA,TRBV7-6,TGTGCCAGCAGCTTAGATCAGCGGGGGGGCACAGATACGCAGTATTTT,CASSLDQRGGTDTQYF
TRBD2,14,TRBJ2-1,NA,TRBV30,TGTGCCTGGAGTGTTCGGGGGGACTACAATGAGCAGTTCTTC,CAWSVRGDYNEQFF
NA,12,TRBJ1-2,NA,TRBV30,TGTGCCTGGAGTGTCGCAGGGGAGGGCTACACCTTC,CAWSVAGEGYTF
NA,14,TRBJ1-1,NA,TRBV6-5,TGTGCCAGCAGTTACGACAGCCGGGACACTGAAGCTTTCTTT,CASSYDSRDTEAFF
NA,12,TRBJ1-1,NA,TRBV30,TGTGCCTGGGGCAGGGGCCTCCCTGAAGCTTTCTTT,CAWGRGLPEAFF
NA,13,TRBJ1-1,NA,TRBV18,TGTGCCAGCTCACCCCCGGGGAACACTGAAGCTTTCTTT,CASSPPGNTEAFF
TRBD2,16,TRBJ2-7,NA,TRBV5-1,TGCGCCAGCAGCTTAATAAGCGGGACGAGCTCCTACGAGCAGTACTTC,CASSLISGTSSYEQYF
NA,15,TRBJ2-7,few,TRBV18,TGTGCCAGCTCACCCCGGGGGGCCCTTTCCTACGAGCAGTACTTC,CASSPRGALSYEQYF
TRBD1,12,TRBJ2-5,NA,TRBV29-1,TGCAGCGCACAGGGGGTTGGAGAGACCCAGTACTTC,CSAQGVGETQYF
TRBD1,12,TRBJ1-2,NA,TRBV29-1,TGCAGCGGCGGACAGGAGGGCTATGGCTACACCTTC,CSGGQEGYGYTF
NA,14,TRBJ2-2,NA,TRBV28,TGTGCCAGTCGAGCTTCGGGTGTCACCGGGGAGCTGTTTTTT,CASRASGVTGELFF
NA,14,TRBJ2-2,few,TRBV5-1,TGCGCCAGCAGCCCATCCCAGCCGGAGAGGGAGCTGTTTTTT,CASSPSQPERELFF
NA,16,TRBJ2-7,NA,TRBV21-1,TGTGCCAGCAGCAAACAGTCCGGGACAGGGAACTACGAGCAGTACTTC,CASSKQSGTGNYEQYF
TRBD2,16,TRBJ2-3,NA,TRBV6-1,TGTGCCAGCAGTGAAGCGCTAGCGGGGGGCACAGATACGCAGTATTTT,CASSEALAGGTDTQYF
NA,13,TRBJ1-2,NA,TRBV9,TGTGCCAGCAGCCACCCAGGGGTCGATGGCTACACCTTC,CASSHPGVDGYTF
NA,16,TRBJ2-6,NA,TRBV27,TGTGCCAGCGGTAAGACAGGAAGCTCTGGGGCCAACGTCCTGACTTTC,CASGKTGSSGANVLTF
NA,13,TRBJ1-3,NA,TRBV6-1,TGTGCCAGCCTAACGCGCTCTGGAAACACCATATATTTT,CASLTRSGNTIYF
NA,14,TRBJ1-6,NA,TRBV28,TGTGCCAGCAGACCCGGGGTGTATAATTCACCCCTCCACTTT,CASRPGVYNSPLHF
TRBD2,15,TRBJ2-7,few,TRBV5-1,TGCGCCAGCAGCGATAGCGGGAGGGCCGTCCACGAGCAGTACTTC,CASSDSGRAVHEQYF
TRBD1,14,TRBJ1-2,NA,TRBV5-6,TGTGCCAGCAGCGCGGGGGACAGGGTGAATGGCTACACCTTC,CASSAGDRVNGYTF
NA,14,TRBJ2-3,few,TRBV7-3,TGTGCCAGCAGCTTAAGACACAGTACAGATACGCAGTATTTT,CASSLRHSTDTQYF
TRBD2,15,TRBJ2-7,NA,TRBV4-2,TGTGCCAGCAGCCGGACTAGCGGGAGCTCCTACGAGCAGTACTTC,CASSRTSGSSYEQYF
TRBD1,15,TRBJ2-6,NA,TRBV6-1,TGTGCCAGCAGTACAGGGGGCACTGGGGCCAACGGCCTGACTTTC,CASSTGGTGANGLTF
NA,16,TRBJ2-1,NA,TRBV9,TGTGCCAGCAGCGTAGTGGAGTACTCTCGTTCCAATGAGCAGTTCTTC,CASSVVEYSRSNEQFF
NA,13,TRBJ1-1,NA,TRBV2,TGTGCCAGCAGTGCCCTCCAGGTCGAAGAAGCTTTCTTT,CASSALQVEEAFF
NA,15,TRBJ2-6,NA,TRBV5-1,TGCGCCAGCAGCCACGGTAGCTCTGGGGCCAACGTCCTGACTTTC,CASSHGSSGANVLTF
NA,14,TRBJ2-1,NA,TRBV5-4,TGTGCCAGCAGCTTATTTAGCTCCTACAATGAGCAGTTCTTC,CASSLFSSYNEQFF
NA,13,TRBJ2-1,NA,TRBV7-9,TGTGCCAGCAGCCCTCCCATAGAGAATGAGCAGTTCTTC,CASSPPIENEQFF
NA,14,TRBJ1-5,NA,TRBV12-5,TGTGCTAGCTCCCAGGGATTCGGCAATCAGCCCCAGCATTTT,CASSQGFGNQPQHF
TRBD2,15,TRBJ2-5,NA,TRBV6-1,TGTGCCAGCAGCGTGACTAGCGGGGTCCAAGAGACCCAGTACTTC,CASSVTSGVQETQYF
TRBD2,17,TRBJ2-3,few,TRBV11-2,TGTGCCAGCAGCTTACTTCCTAGCGGGAGGTACACAGATACGCAGTATTTT,CASSLLPSGRYTDTQYF
NA,17,TRBJ1-6,few,TRBV14,TGTGCCAGCAGCCTGGGCTATCGGCTGAGTTTGGATTCACCCCTCCACTTT,CASSLGYRLSLDSPLHF
NA,15,TRBJ2-2,NA,TRBV6-5,TGTGCCAGCAGATATGCGGCCGGGAGTCCCGGGGAGCTGTTTTTT,CASRYAAGSPGELFF
NA,12,TRBJ2-3,NA,TRBV18,TGTGCCAGCTCACCGTCTGCAGATACGCAGTATTTT,CASSPSADTQYF
NA,13,TRBJ2-6,NA,TRBV6-5,TGTGCCAGCAGTCGCTCTGGGGCCAACGTCCTGACTTTC,CASSRSGANVLTF
NA,15,TRBJ2-6,NA,TRBV9,TGTGCCAGCAGCCCCGGTACCTCTGGGGCCAACGGCCTGACTTTC,CASSPGTSGANGLTF
NA,13,TRBJ1-2,once,TRBV30,TGTGCCTGGAGCGATTTAGGGGCCTATGGCTACACCTTC,CAWSDLGAYGYTF
NA,13,TRBJ1-1,NA,TRBV5-6,TGTGCCACCTCCTCGGCGGGGGCTAGAGGAGCTTTCTTT,CATSSAGARGAFF
NA,14,TRBJ1-1,NA,TRBV6-5,TGTGCCAGCAGTTACTCCTATGAGAACACTGAAGCTTTCTTT,CASSYSYENTEAFF
TRBD1,15,TRBJ1-1,NA,TRBV7-2,TGTGCCAGCAGTCCGGACAGGGAGTTGGTCACTGAAGCTTTCTTT,CASSPDRELVTEAFF
NA,15,TRBJ1-6,NA,TRBV5-4,TGTGCCAGCAGCTTGTTCGAGGCGCCGAATTCACCCCTCCACTTT,CASSLFEAPNSPLHF